These 26 T cell receptor beta chains share one sample of origin, sequenced in a study of blood T cell repertoires in COVID-19. Here immunoSEQ multiplex PCR was the method, and the copy in TCRdb shows in-frame clones only, minus some. The table lists about 36,000 clones, over 75% of them singletons. The sample was peripheral blood. The source of these receptors is a man in his sixties with acute or convalescent COVID-19.

In this sample, this clone turned up a few times. This chain connects TRBV9 to TRBJ1-3; D is ambiguous. The CDR3 contains 13 residues. V was trimmed by 4 bases and J by 8 bases, leaving 13 bases between them. Germline values: CDR1 SGDLS, CDR2 YYNGEE. Here the CDR3 reads CASSPSGRDTIYF. CDR3 in DNA: TGTGCCAGCAGCCCTTCCGGGAGAGACACCATATATTTT.

V is TRBV2 and J is TRBJ1-4, with D possibly TRBD1 on 6 matching bases. V was cut by 7 bases and J by 3 bases, with 15 bases left in between. The CDR3 is 15 amino acids. CDR1 is SNHLY and CDR2 is FYNNEI in the germline V gene. The CDR3 bases are TGTGCCAGCACCAAAGGGGGGGCGGCTAATGAAAAACTGTTTTTT. This encodes CASTKGGAANEKLFF. The full variable domain, rest sourced from reference TRBV2 and TRBJ1-4, is EPEVTQTPSHQVTQMGQEVILRCVPISNHLYFYWYRQILGQKVEFLVSFYNNEISEKSEIFDDQFSVERPDGSNFTLKIRSTKLEDSAMYFCASTKGGAANEKLFFGSGTQLSVL.

The genes are TRBV6-5 and TRBJ2-3; no clear D gene. Looked up from germline, CDR1 is MNHEY and CDR2 is SVGAGI. CDR3 size: 16 residues. V was cut by 2 bases and J by 0 bases, with 12 bases left in between. CDR3 sequence: CASSYPDIRSTDTQYF. The CDR3 region has the DNA TGTGCCAGCAGTTACCCTGACATCCGTAGCACAGATACGCAGTATTTT.

The chain links TRBV7-9 to TRBJ1-1; a weak D match, TRBD1 (5 bases). Trimming stripped 0 bases from V and 5 bases from J, with 13 bases between. The CDR3 is made up of 15 amino acids. Germline CDR1 is SEHNR and CDR2 is FQNEAQ (reference sequence). As DNA, the CDR3 is TGTGCCAGCAGCTTAGCGCTGGGGGGTCAAACTGAAGCTTTCTTT. Amino acids: CASSLALGGQTEAFF.

The genes are TRBV10-2 and TRBJ2-7; D perhaps matches TRBD2 (6 bases). The ends were cut back, 4 bases at V and 6 bases at J, with 16 bases in the middle. This CDR3 comprises 14 residues. CDR1 WSHSY and CDR2 SAAADI come from the germline V gene. The CDR3 coding sequence is TGCGCCAGCAGTGTGTCGGGAGAAAGGACCGAGCAGTACTTC. It translates to CASSVSGERTEQYF.

This clone turned up a few times. This chain uses TRBV2 with TRBJ1-6; 7 nucleotides line up with TRBD1. V trimming: 4 bases; J trimming: 8 bases; junction bases outside the gene matches: 8. The CDR3 length is 15 residues. Germline loops: CDR1 SNHLY, CDR2 FYNNEI. The DNA of the CDR3 is TGTGCCAGCAGTGTTCAGGGACAGAGCCATTCACCCCTCCACTTT. Translation gives CASSVQGQSHSPLHF.

The chain combines TRBV6-5 with TRBJ1-2; 9 bases line up with TRBD1. V lost 6 bases and J lost 6; bases outside the gene matches: 8. CDR3 length: 14 amino acids. Germline V gene lookup returns CDR1 MNHEY and CDR2 SVGAGI. The CDR3 sequence: CASSRGTGTHGYTF. DNA of the CDR3: TGTGCCAGCAGCCGAGGGACAGGGACTCATGGCTACACCTTC.

Ten or more counts support this clone. The chain combines TRBV7-8 with TRBJ2-1, with 9 positions matching TRBD2. V trimming: 2 bases; J trimming: 8 bases; junction bases outside the gene matches: 13. This CDR3 region has 17 residues. Germline V CDR1 and CDR2: SGHVS, FQNEAQ. The CDR3 DNA reads TGTGCCAGCAGCTTACGCACCGTTAGCGGGAGATCCGATGAGCAGTTCTTC. Residues: CASSLRTVSGRSDEQFF.

V and J are TRBV11-3 and TRBJ2-7; 7 bases line up with TRBD2. Germline CDR1 and CDR2: SGHNT and YENEEA. The CDR3 runs 16 residues. J gave up 0 bases and V 1 base, and 6 bases lay outside the gene matches. In DNA form, the CDR3 reads TGTGCCAGCAGCTTAGGCCCAGCGGGGCTCTCCTACGAGCAGTACTTC. Translated, it gives CASSLGPAGLSYEQYF.

V is TRBV18 and J is TRBJ1-6, with 7 positions matching TRBD1. This CDR3 region has 16 residues. Germline CDR1 reads KGHSH; CDR2 reads LQKENI. Losses at the gene ends were 1 base for V and 7 bases for J; bases not matched to a gene: 7. The CDR3 loop reads CASSPRGTGENSPLHF. The CDR3 DNA follows: TGTGCCAGCTCACCACGGGGAACAGGGGAAAATTCACCCCTCCACTTT.

This chain connects TRBV18 to TRBJ1-1, with D hard to call. Trimming pared 0 bases from V and 1 base from J, leaving 6 bases between. The CDR3 covers 14 residues. Germline V CDR1 and CDR2: KGHSH, LQKENI. CDR3 residues: CASSPPFGNTEAFF. CDR3 DNA sequence: TGTGCCAGCTCACCACCGTTCGGGAACACTGAAGCTTTCTTT.

V is TRBV4-2 and J is TRBJ2-3; 7 bases fit TRBD2. The CDR3 consists of 14 residues. Germline V lookup: CDR1 LGHNA, CDR2 YNFKEQ. With 5 bases clipped from V and 1 base from J, the junction kept 3 bases outside the gene matches. This CDR3 reads CASSEREGTDTQYF. CDR3 sequence (DNA): TGTGCCAGCAGCGAACGGGAGGGCACAGATACGCAGTATTTT.

The rearrangement links TRBV27 to TRBJ2-1, with TRBD2 matching over 12 bases. There are 17 residues in the CDR3. Germline V gene sequence: CDR1 MNHEY, CDR2 SMNVEV (reference sequence). V was clipped by 2 bases and J by 3 bases; unmatched bases: 5. CDR3 amino acids: CASSLPSLAGGYNEQFF. The CDR3 region has the DNA TGTGCCAGCAGTTTACCTTCACTAGCGGGAGGCTACAATGAGCAGTTCTTC.

The rearrangement links TRBV2 to TRBJ1-1; TRBD1 agrees at 8 bases. The CDR3 loop spans 18 amino acids. Germline V gene lookup returns CDR1 SNHLY and CDR2 FYNNEI. J lost 3 bases, V lost 2 bases, and 14 bases had no gene match. The CDR3 DNA follows: TGTGCCAGCAGTGAACCGTGGGGACAGGAGGGAGTGCACACTGAAGCTTTCTTT. This encodes CASSEPWGQEGVHTEAFF.

The chain is built from TRBV30 and TRBJ1-2, with TRBD1 matching 9 bases. Germline V gene sequence: CDR1 GTSNPN, CDR2 SVGIG (reference sequence). The J segment lost 2 bases and the V segment lost 1 base, leaving 2 bases of the junction unmatched. The CDR3 sequence is 14 residues long. CDR3 nucleotides: TGTGCCTGGAGTGCCGGACAGGGGAACTATGGCTACACCTTC. It codes for CAWSAGQGNYGYTF. Full variable domain (outside the CDR3, taken from reference TRBV30 and TRBJ1-2): SQTIHQWPATLVQPVGSPLSLECTVEGTSNPNLYWYRQAAGRGLQLLFYSVGIGQISSEVPQNLSASRPQDRQFILSSKKLLLSDSGFYLCAWSAGQGNYGYTFGSGTRLTVV.

The chain uses TRBV12-3 or TRBV12-4 and TRBJ2-2; tentative D call: TRBD2 (5 bases). Trimming removed 6 bases from V and 9 bases from J, with 8 bases in between. This CDR3 spans 11 amino acids. Here the CDR3 reads CASRLGRELFF. CDR3 sequence (DNA): TGTGCCAGCAGACTAGGTCGGGAGCTGTTTTTT.

This clone was observed once. The chain recombines TRBV2 with TRBJ2-7; 11 bases match TRBD1. The V gene end was trimmed by 7 bases and the J gene end by 6 bases; junction bases not matched to a gene: 8. This CDR3 comprises 14 residues. Per the germline V gene, CDR1 is SNHLY and CDR2 is FYNNEI. CDR3 coding DNA: TGTGCCAGCACCCGGGACAGGGGGACCGGCGAGCAGTACTTC. Its translation: CASTRDRGTGEQYF.

This chain links TRBV11-3 with TRBJ2-3; perhaps TRBD1 as D (6 bases). Trimming took 6 bases from V and 4 from J, leaving 20 bases between them. CDR1 and CDR2 (germline): SGHNT, YENEEA. This CDR3 region has 16 residues. CDR3 nucleotide sequence: TGTGCCAGCAGTAAGGCAGGGGCCCGATATGCAGATACGCAGTATTTT. Amino acids: CASSKAGARYADTQYF.

In this sample, this clone turned up a few times. The chain uses TRBV5-1 and TRBJ2-7; TRBD1 agrees at 9 bases. J was trimmed by 5 bases and V by 4 bases; bases with no gene match: 10. CDR3 length equals 15 residues. Germline values: CDR1 SGHRS, CDR2 YFSETQ. The CDR3 DNA reads as TGCGCCAGCAGCCTCGCCGGGACAGGGTCCGACGAGCAGTACTTC. It encodes CASSLAGTGSDEQYF.

The rearrangement uses TRBV9 and TRBJ1-1, with D possibly matching TRBD1 (5 bases). V was cut by 4 bases and J by 4 bases, with 14 bases left in between. Germline CDR1 and CDR2: SGDLS and YYNGEE. This CDR3 has 14 amino acids. DNA for the CDR3: TGTGCCAGCAGCCCCCGGGGACTGATCACTGAAGCTTTCTTT. Translated: CASSPRGLITEAFF.

The J gene is TRBJ1-4, the V gene TRBV11-3, with D perhaps matching TRBD1 (5 bases). Trimming stripped 5 bases from V and 4 bases from J, with 17 bases between. This CDR3 region has 16 residues. CDR1 is SGHNT, CDR2 YENEEA, per germline. The CDR3 DNA reads as TGTGCCAGCAGCGCAGGGCGTGGGCCGAGTAATGAAAAACTGTTTTTT. Its protein product is CASSAGRGPSNEKLFF.

The V call is TRBV5-5, the J call TRBJ2-1; maybe TRBD2 (6 bases). The germline V gene has CDR1 SGHKS and CDR2 YYEKEE (reference sequence). The CDR3 totals 16 residues. V was pared by 4 bases and J by 0 bases, with 14 bases between. The CDR3 region has the DNA TGTGCCAGCAGCCCTGGACTACTTTACTCCTACAATGAGCAGTTCTTC. This sequence encodes CASSPGLLYSYNEQFF.

The gene calls are TRBV5-1 and TRBJ1-2; D is unclear. CDR3 length: 14 residues. Germline V gene lookup returns CDR1 SGHRS and CDR2 YFSETQ. V shed 0 bases and J shed 7 bases, with 13 bases lying between them. The CDR3 DNA sequence: TGCGCCAGCAGCTTGGACCGACCAAGGAGTGGCTACACCTTC. Translated, it gives CASSLDRPRSGYTF.

This clone was counted only a few times. The chain couples TRBV27 to TRBJ2-2; TRBD2 is a possible D gene (5 bases). V was shortened by 7 bases and J by 5 bases, with 20 bases between the two germline ends. CDR1 MNHEY and CDR2 SMNVEV come from the germline V gene (reference sequence). The CDR3 contains 16 residues. The CDR3 protein is CASKLEGYVLTGELFF. DNA for the CDR3: TGTGCCAGCAAATTAGAGGGATATGTTCTGACCGGGGAGCTGTTTTTT.

This rearrangement joins TRBV27 to TRBJ1-1; a weak D match, TRBD1 (6 bases). V was shortened by 4 bases and J by 3 bases, with 12 bases between the two germline ends. The CDR3 loop spans 14 amino acids. Germline V CDR1 and CDR2: MNHEY, SMNVEV (reference sequence). The CDR3 DNA follows: TGTGCCAGCAGTTCCACAGGGTCGGACACTGAAGCTTTCTTT. As protein: CASSSTGSDTEAFF.

This chain's CDR3 is CATSREGAGSETQYF. In DNA, the CDR3 is TGTGCCACCAGCAGAGAGGGGGCAGGGAGCGAGACCCAGTACTTC. The rearrangement joins TRBV15 to TRBJ2-5; TRBD1 might be the D (6 bases). The ends were cut back, 0 bases at V and 5 bases at J, with 13 bases in the middle. The CDR3 extends over 15 amino acids. Germline V gene data show CDR1 as LNHNV and CDR2 as YYDKDF (reference sequence).